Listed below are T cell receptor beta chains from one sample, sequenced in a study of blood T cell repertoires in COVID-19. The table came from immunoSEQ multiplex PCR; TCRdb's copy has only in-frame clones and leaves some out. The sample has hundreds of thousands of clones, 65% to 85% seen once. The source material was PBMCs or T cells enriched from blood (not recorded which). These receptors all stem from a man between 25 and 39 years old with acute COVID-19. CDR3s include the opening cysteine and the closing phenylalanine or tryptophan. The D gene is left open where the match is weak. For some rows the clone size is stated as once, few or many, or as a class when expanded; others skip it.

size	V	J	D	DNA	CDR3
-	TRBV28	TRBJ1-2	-	TGTGCCAGCAGTTCAACAGGGAGGGGTGGGTATGGCTACACCTTC	CASSSTGRGGYGYTF
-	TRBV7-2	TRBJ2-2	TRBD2	TGTGCCAGCAGCTTAGAGGGTCTACTAGCGGGTTCGTCGGAGCTGTTTTTT	CASSLEGLLAGSSELFF
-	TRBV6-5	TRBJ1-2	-	TGTGCCAGCAGTTACGGGAGCGCTAACTATGGCTACACCTTC	CASSYGSANYGYTF
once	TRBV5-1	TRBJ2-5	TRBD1	TGCGCCAGCAAAGGGGGACAGACCCCCCGGGAGACCCAGTACTTC	CASKGGQTPRETQYF
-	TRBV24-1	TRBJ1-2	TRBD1	TGTGCCACCAGTGACATGACAGGGAACTATGGCTACACCTTC	CATSDMTGNYGYTF
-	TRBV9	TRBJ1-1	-	TGTGCCAGCAGCGTAGGCGGGGGGACTTCGCTAGCTTTCTTT	CASSVGGGTSLAFF
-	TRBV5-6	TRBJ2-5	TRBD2	TGTGCCAGCAGCCCGCGGGGGGTTGAGACCCAGTACTTC	CASSPRGVETQYF
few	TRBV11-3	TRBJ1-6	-	TGTGCCAGCAGCGCCACAGGGAATTCACCCCTCCACTTT	CASSATGNSPLHF
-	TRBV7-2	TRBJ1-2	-	TGTGCCAGCAGCCCCACCTCAGGGAAGCATGGCTACACCTTC	CASSPTSGKHGYTF
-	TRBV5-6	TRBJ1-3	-	TGTGCCAGCAGCTTGGCTGTAGACACCATATATTTT	CASSLAVDTIYF
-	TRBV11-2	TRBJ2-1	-	TGTGCCAGCAGCGGTGGTAGATACAATGAGCAGTTCTTC	CASSGGRYNEQFF
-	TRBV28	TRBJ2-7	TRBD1	TGTGCCAGCATCGGACAGGCATCCTACGAGCAGTACTTC	CASIGQASYEQYF
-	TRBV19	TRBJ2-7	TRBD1	TGTGCCAGTAGTATAGAGCCGACAGGGTTTTACGAGCAGTACTTC	CASSIEPTGFYEQYF
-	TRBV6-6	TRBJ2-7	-	TGTGCCAGCAGTTACGCGAAAGTAGCGGCCTCCTACGAGCAGTACTTC	CASSYAKVAASYEQYF
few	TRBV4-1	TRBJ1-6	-	TGCGCCAGCAGCGCAGGCTCCTATAATTCACCCCTCCACTTT	CASSAGSYNSPLHF
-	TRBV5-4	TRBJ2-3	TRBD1	TGTGCCAGCAGCTTCGGGACAGGGAGGACAGATACGCAGTATTTT	CASSFGTGRTDTQYF
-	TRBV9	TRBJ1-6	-	TGTGCCAGCAGCGGATTCTTGGAGTCACCCCTCCACTTT	CASSGFLESPLHF
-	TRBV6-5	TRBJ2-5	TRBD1	TGTGCCAGCAGTAACGGACAGGGGGCAAGAGAGACCCAGTACTTC	CASSNGQGARETQYF
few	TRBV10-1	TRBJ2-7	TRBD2	TGCGCCAGCAGTGAGTCGATCACTAGCGGCGAGCAGTACTTC	CASSESITSGEQYF
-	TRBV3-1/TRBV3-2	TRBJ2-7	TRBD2	TGTGCCAGCAGCCTCCTTGGTCGGAGGCGTAGCGGGGCCACGTTC	CASSLLGRRRSGATF
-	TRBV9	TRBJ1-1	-	TGTGCCAGCAGCCCTTTGGGGCAAATGAGCACTGAAGCTTTCTTT	CASSPLGQMSTEAFF
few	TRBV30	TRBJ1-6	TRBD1	TGTGCCTGGAGCCCGGGACAGGGGATGTCACCCCTCCACTTT	CAWSPGQGMSPLHF
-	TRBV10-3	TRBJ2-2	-	TGTGCCTTAAGTCCTGGGACTGCGAACACCGGGGAGCTGTTTTTT	CALSPGTANTGELFF
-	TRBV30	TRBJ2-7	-	TGTGCCTGGGCCCCACAGGGTTGGAGCTCCTACGAGCAGTACTTC	CAWAPQGWSSYEQYF
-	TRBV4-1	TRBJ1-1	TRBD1	TGCGCCAGCAGCCCAGGGACAGGGCAATCGGAAGCTTTCTTT	CASSPGTGQSEAFF
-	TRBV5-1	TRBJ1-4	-	TGCGCCAGCAGCGTAGGGGGTACTACTGGATCAAATGAAAAACTGTTTTTT	CASSVGGTTGSNEKLFF
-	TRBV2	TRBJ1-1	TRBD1	TGTGCCAGCAGTCAAGGACAGGGCCCGAGCACTGAAGCTTTCTTT	CASSQGQGPSTEAFF
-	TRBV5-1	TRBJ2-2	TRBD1	TGCGCCAGCAGCCCGGGACAGGGGGCGACCGGGGAGCTGTTTTTT	CASSPGQGATGELFF
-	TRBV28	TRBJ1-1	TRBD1	TGTGCCAGCAGGGACAGGGGGAACACTGAAGCTTTCTTT	CASRDRGNTEAFF
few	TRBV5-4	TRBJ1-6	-	TGTGCCAGCAGCCCGGAGAAGCGACTCGGGAATTCACCCCTCCACTTT	CASSPEKRLGNSPLHF
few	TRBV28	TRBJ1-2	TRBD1	TGTGCCAGCAGGCCATCCGCCGGGACAGGGGGGATTCATGGCTACACCTTC	CASRPSAGTGGIHGYTF
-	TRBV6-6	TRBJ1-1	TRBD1	TGTGCCAGCACACTCCTCCTGACAGGGACCACTGAAGCTTTCTTT	CASTLLLTGTTEAFF
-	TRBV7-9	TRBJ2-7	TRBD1	TGTGCCAGCAGCTTCCAGACAGGGTTCGGGCAGTACTTC	CASSFQTGFGQYF
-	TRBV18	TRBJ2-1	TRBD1	TGTGCCAGCTCACCTGCCAGGGGGCACAATGAGCAGTTCTTC	CASSPARGHNEQFF
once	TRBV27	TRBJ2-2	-	TGTGCCAGCAGTCGGTTGTCCGGGGAGCTGTTTTTT	CASSRLSGELFF